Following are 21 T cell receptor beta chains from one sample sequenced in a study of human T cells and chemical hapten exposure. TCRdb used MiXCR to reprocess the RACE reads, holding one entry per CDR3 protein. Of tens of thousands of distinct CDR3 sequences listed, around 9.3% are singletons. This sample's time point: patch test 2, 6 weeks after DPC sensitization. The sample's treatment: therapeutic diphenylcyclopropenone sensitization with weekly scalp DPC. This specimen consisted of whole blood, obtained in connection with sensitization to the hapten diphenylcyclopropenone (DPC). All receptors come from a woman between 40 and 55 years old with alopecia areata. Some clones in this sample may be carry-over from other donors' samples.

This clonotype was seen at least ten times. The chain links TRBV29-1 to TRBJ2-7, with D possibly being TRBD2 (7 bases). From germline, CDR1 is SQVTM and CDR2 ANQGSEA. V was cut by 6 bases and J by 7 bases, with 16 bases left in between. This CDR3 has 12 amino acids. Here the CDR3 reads CSVGGPAEEQYF. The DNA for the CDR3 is TGCAGCGTCGGGGGGCCTGCGGAAGAGCAGTACTTC.

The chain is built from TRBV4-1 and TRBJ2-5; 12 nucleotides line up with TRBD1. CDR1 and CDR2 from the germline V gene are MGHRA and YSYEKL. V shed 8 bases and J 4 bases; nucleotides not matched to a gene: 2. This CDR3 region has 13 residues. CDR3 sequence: CASGTGGRETQYF. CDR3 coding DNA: TGCGCCAGCGGGACAGGGGGCCGAGAGACCCAGTACTTC.

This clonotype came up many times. The CDR3 nucleotides read TGTGCCAGCAGTTTAGGGGACAGGGGGTCAGGGGCGCCCCTCCACTTT. This sequence encodes CASSLGDRGSGAPLHF. The chain has TRBV12-3 or TRBV12-4 and TRBJ1-6, with TRBD1 matching 11 bases. Germline trimming cut 1 base from V and 13 bases from J; bases unmatched to any gene: 9. The CDR3 has 16 amino acids.

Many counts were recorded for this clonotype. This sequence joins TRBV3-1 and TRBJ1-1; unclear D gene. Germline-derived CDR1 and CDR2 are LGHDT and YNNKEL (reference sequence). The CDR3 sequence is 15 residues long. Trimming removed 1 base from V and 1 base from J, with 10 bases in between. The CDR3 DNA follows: TGTGCCAGCAGCCAAGGTTACCTTCGGAACACTGAAGCTTTCTTT. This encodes CASSQGYLRNTEAFF.

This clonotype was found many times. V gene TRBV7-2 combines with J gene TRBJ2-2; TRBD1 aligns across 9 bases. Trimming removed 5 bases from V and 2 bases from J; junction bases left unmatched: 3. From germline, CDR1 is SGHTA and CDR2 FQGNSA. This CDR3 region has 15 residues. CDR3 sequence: CASSHRGHNTGELFF. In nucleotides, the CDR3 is TGTGCCAGCAGCCACAGGGGGCATAACACCGGGGAGCTGTTTTTT.

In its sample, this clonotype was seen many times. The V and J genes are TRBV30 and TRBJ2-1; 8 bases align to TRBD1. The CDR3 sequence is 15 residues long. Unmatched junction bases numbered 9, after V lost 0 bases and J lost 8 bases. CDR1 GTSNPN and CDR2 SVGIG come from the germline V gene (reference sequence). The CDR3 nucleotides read TGTGCCTGGAGTGTACGACAGGGGTTATGGCATGAGCAGTTCTTC. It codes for CAWSVRQGLWHEQFF.

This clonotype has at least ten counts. The CDR3 nucleotides are TGTGCCAGCAGACCCGACAGAGGGAATAATGGCTACACCTTC. Its translation: CASRPDRGNNGYTF. The rearrangement uses TRBV6-5 and TRBJ1-2, with D perhaps TRBD1 (5 bases). The CDR3 covers 14 residues. Germline CDR1 MNHEY, CDR2 SVGAGI. Deletions cut 6 bases from V and 6 bases from J, with 17 bases between.

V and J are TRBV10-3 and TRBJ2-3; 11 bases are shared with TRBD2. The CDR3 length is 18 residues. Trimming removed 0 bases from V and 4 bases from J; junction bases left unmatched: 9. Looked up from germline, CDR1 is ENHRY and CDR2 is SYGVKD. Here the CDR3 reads CAISESVVAGGPSDTQYF. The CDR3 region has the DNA TGTGCCATCAGTGAGTCTGTAGTAGCGGGGGGGCCTTCAGATACGCAGTATTTT.

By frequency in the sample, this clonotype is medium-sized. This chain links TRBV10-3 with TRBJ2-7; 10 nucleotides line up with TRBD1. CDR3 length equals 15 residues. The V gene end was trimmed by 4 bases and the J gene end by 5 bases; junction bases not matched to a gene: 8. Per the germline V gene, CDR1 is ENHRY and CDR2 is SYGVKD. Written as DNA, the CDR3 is TGTGCCATCAGTGGGTTCGGGACAGGGGCCGACGAGCAGTACTTC. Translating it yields CAISGFGTGADEQYF.

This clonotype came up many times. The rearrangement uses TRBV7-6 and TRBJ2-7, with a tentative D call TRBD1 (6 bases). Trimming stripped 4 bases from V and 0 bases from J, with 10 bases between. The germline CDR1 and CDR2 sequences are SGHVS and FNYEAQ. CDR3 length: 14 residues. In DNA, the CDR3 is TGTGCCAGCAGCTATACAGGGTCCTCCTACGAGCAGTACTTC. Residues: CASSYTGSSYEQYF.

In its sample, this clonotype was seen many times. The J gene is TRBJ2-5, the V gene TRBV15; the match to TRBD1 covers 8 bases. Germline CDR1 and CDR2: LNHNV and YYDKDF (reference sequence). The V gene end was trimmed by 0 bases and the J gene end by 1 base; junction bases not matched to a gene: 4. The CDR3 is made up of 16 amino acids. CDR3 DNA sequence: TGTGCCACCAGCAGAGACAGGGGGCTAAGCCAAGAGACCCAGTACTTC. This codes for CATSRDRGLSQETQYF. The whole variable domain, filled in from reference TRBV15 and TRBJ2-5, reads DAMVIQNPRYQVTQFGKPVTLSCSQTLNHNVMYWYQQKSSQAPKLLFHYYDKDFNNEADTPDNFQSRRPNTSFCFLDIRSPGLGDTAMYLCATSRDRGLSQETQYFGPGTRLLVL.

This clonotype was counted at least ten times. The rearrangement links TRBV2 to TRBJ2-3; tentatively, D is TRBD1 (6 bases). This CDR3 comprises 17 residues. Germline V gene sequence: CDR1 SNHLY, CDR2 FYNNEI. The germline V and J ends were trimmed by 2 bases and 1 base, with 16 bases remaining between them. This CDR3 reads CASSEKVGQGGTDTQYF. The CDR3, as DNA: TGTGCCAGCAGTGAAAAGGTGGGACAAGGGGGCACAGATACGCAGTATTTT.

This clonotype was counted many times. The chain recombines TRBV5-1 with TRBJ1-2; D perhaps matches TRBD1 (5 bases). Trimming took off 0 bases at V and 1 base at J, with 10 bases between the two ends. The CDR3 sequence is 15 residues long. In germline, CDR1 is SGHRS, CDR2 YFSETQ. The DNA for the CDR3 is TGCGCCAGCAGCTTGGCAGGGATGTTTAACTATGGCTACACCTTC. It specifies CASSLAGMFNYGYTF.

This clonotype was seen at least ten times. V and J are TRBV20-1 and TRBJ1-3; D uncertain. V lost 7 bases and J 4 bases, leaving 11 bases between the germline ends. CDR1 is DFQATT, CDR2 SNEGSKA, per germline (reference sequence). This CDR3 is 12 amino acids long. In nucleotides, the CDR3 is TGCAGTGGAAGGGAGAGCGGAAACACCATATATTTT. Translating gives CSGRESGNTIYF.

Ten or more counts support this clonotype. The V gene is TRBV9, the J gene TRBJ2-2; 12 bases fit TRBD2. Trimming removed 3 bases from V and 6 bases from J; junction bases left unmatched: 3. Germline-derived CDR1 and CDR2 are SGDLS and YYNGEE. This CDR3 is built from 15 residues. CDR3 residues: CASSARTSGAGELFF. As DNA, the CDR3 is TGTGCCAGCAGCGCCCGGACTAGCGGGGCCGGGGAGCTGTTTTTT.

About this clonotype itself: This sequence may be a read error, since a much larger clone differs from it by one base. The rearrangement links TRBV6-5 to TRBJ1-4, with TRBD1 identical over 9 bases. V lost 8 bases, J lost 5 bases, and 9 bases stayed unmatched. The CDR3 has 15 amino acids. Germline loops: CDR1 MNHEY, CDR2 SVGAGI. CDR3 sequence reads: CASEGQGRENEKLFF. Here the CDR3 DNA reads TGTGCCAGCGAAGGACAGGGGCGCGAGAATGAAAAACTGTTTTTT.

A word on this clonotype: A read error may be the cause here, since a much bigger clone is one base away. As DNA, the CDR3 is TGTGCCAGCAGTTTCGGCGGTAGCAATCAGCCCCAGCATTTT. This encodes CASSFGGSNQPQHF. The chain recombines TRBV12-3 or TRBV12-4 with TRBJ1-5; no clear D. The V end lost 3 bases, the J end lost 0 bases, and 6 bases lay between the germline ends. The CDR3 is 14 residues long.

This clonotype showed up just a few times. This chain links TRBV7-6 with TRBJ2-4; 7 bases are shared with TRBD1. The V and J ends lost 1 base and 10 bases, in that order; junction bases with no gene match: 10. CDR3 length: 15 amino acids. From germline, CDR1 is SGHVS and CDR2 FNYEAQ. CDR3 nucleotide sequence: TGTGCCAGCAGCTTAGGTCCAGGGCAGACAGGGATTCAGTACTTC. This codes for CASSLGPGQTGIQYF.

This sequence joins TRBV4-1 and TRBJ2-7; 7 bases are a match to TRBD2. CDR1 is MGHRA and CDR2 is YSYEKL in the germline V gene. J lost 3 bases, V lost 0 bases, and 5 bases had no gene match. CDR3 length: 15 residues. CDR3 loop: CASSQEGSGYYEQYF. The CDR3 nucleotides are TGCGCCAGCAGCCAAGAAGGTAGCGGGTACTACGAGCAGTACTTC.

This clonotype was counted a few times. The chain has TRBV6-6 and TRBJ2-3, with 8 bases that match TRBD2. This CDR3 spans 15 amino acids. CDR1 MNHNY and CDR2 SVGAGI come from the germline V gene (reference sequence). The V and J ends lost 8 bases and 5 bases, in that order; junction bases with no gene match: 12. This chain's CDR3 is CASVRSGGPQDTQYF. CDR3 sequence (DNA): TGTGCCAGCGTTCGATCGGGGGGGCCGCAAGATACGCAGTATTTT.

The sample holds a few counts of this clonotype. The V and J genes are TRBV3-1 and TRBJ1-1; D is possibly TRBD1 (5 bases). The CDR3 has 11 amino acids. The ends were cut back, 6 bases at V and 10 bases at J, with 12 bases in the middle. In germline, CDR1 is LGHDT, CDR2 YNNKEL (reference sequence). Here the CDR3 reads CASRSIGAAFF. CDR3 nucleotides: TGTGCCAGCAGGTCGATAGGGGCAGCTTTCTTT.